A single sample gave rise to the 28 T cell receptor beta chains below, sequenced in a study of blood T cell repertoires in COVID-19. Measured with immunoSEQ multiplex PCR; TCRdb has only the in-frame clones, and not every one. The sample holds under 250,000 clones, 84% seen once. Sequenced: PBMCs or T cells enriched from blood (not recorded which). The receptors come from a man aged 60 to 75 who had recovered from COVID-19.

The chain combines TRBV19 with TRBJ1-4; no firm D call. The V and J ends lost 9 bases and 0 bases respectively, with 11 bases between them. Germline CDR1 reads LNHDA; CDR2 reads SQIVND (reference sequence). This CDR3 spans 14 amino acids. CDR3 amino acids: CASNPTATNEKLFF. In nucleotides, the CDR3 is TGTGCCAGCAACCCAACGGCAACTAATGAAAAACTGTTTTTT.

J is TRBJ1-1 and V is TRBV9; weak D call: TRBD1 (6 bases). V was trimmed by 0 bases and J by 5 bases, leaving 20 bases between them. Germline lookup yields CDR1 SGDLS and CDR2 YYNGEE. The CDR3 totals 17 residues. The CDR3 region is CASSVEPTPTGFTEAFF. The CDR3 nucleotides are TGTGCCAGCAGCGTAGAGCCTACACCTACAGGGTTTACTGAAGCTTTCTTT.

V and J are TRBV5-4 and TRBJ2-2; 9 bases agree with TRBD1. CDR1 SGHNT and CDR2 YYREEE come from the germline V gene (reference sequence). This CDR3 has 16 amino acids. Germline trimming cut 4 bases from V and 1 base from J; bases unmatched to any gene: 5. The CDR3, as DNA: TGTGCCAGCAGCAAGGGACAGGGACAGAACACCGGGGAGCTGTTTTTT. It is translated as CASSKGQGQNTGELFF. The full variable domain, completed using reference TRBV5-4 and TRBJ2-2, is ETGVTQSPTHLIKTRGQQVTLRCSSQSGHNTVSWYQQALGQGPQFIFQYYREEENGRGNFPPRFSGLQFPNYSSELNVNALELDDSALYLCASSKGQGQNTGELFFGEGSRLTVL.

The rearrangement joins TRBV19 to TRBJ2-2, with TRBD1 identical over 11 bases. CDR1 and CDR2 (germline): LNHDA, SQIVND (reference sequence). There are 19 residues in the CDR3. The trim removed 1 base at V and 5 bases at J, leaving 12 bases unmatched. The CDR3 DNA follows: TGTGCCAGTAGTATAGGTGCCTTCGGACAGGGGGCGCGAACCGGGGAGCTGTTTTTT. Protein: CASSIGAFGQGARTGELFF.

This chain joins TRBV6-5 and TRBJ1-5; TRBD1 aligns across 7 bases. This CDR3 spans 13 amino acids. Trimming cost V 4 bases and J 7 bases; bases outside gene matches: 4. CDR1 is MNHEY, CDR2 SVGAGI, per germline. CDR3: CASSSDRVQPQHF. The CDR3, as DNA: TGTGCCAGCAGTTCCGACAGGGTGCAGCCCCAGCATTTT.

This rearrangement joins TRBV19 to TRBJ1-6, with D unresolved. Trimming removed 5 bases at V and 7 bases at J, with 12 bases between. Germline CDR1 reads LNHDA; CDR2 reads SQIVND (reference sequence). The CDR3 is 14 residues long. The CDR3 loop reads CASSPPERNSPLHF. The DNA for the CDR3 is TGTGCCAGTAGTCCGCCTGAGAGGAATTCACCCCTCCACTTT. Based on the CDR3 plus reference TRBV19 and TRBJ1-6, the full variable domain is DGGITQSPKYLFRKEGQNVTLSCEQNLNHDAMYWYRQDPGQGLRLIYYSQIVNDFQKGDIAEGYSVSREKKESFPLTVTSAQKNPTAFYLCASSPPERNSPLHFGNGTRLTVT.

CDR3 bases: TGTGCCAGTAGTGACCCTCGGCAGGGGGCTGACGGGGAGCTGTTTTTT. Translating it yields CASSDPRQGADGELFF. The chain joins TRBV19 to TRBJ2-2; TRBD1 agrees at 8 bases. The CDR3 is 16 amino acids. Germline V CDR1 and CDR2: LNHDA, SQIVND (reference sequence). V lost 5 bases to trimming and J lost 7 bases; unmatched junction nucleotides: 12. Drawing the rest from reference TRBV19 and TRBJ2-2, the complete variable domain is DGGITQSPKYLFRKEGQNVTLSCEQNLNHDAMYWYRQDPGQGLRLIYYSQIVNDFQKGDIAEGYSVSREKKESFPLTVTSAQKNPTAFYLCASSDPRQGADGELFFGEGSRLTVL.

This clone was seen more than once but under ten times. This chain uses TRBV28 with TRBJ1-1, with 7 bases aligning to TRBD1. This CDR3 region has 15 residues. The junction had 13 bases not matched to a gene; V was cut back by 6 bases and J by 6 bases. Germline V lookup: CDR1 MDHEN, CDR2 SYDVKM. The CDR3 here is CASRTRRQGLAEAFF. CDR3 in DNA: TGTGCCAGCAGAACCCGAAGACAGGGCTTGGCTGAAGCTTTCTTT.

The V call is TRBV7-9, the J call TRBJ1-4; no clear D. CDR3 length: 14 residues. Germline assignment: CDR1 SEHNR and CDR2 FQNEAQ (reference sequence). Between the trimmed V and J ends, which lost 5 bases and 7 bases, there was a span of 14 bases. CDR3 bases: TGTGCCAGCAGCAGGACCTCTGGGAGTGAAAAACTGTTTTTT. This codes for CASSRTSGSEKLFF.

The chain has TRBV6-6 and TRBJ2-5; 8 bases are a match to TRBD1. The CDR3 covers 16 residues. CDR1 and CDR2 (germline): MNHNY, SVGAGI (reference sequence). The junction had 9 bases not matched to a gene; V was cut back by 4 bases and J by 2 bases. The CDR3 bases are TGTGCCAGCAGTTCCGGGACAGGAAGAACTCAAGAGACCCAGTACTTC. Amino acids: CASSSGTGRTQETQYF.

This CDR3 reads CASSPMRNYGYTF. The CDR3 DNA reads as TGTGCCAGCAGCCCCATGAGAAACTATGGCTACACCTTC. The V and J genes are TRBV12-3 or TRBV12-4 and TRBJ1-2; D ambiguous. V was trimmed by 6 bases and J by 2 bases, leaving 10 bases between them. This CDR3 region has 13 residues.

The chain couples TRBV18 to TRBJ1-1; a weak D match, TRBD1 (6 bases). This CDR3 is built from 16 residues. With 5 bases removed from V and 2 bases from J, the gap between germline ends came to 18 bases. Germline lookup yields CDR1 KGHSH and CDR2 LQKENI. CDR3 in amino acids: CASSSSPLGANTEAFF. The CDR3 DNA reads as TGTGCCAGCTCAAGTTCTCCTTTGGGGGCCAACACTGAAGCTTTCTTT. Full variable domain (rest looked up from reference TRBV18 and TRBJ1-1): NAGVMQNPRHLVRRRGQEARLRCSPMKGHSHVYWYRQLPEEGLKFMVYLQKENIIDESGMPKERFSAEFPKEGPSILRIQQVVRGDSAAYFCASSSSPLGANTEAFFGQGTRLTVV.

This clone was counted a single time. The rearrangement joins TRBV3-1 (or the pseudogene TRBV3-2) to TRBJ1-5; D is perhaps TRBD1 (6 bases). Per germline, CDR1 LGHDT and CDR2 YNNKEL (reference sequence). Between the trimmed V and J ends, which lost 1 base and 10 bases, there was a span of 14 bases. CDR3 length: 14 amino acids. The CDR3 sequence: CASSQGRGGGPQHF. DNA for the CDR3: TGTGCCAGCAGCCAAGGACGGGGAGGGGGTCCCCAGCATTTT.

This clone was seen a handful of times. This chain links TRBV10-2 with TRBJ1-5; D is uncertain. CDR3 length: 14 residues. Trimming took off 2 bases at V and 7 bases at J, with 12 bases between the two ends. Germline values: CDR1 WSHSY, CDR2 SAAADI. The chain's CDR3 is CASSEVRLAQPQHF. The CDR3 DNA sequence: TGCGCCAGCAGTGAGGTCAGGCTAGCCCAGCCCCAGCATTTT.

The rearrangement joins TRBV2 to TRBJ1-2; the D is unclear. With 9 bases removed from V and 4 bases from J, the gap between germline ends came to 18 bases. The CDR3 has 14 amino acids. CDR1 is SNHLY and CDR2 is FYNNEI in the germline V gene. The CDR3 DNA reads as TGTGCCAGTCAACACAGAAAAACCTTCTATGGCTACACCTTC. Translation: CASQHRKTFYGYTF.

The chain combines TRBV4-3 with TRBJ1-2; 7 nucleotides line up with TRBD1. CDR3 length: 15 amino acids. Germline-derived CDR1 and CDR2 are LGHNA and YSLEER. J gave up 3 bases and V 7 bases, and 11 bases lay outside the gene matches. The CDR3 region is CASKLLYRGDYGYTF. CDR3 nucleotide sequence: TGCGCCAGCAAGCTCTTGTACAGGGGCGACTATGGCTACACCTTC.

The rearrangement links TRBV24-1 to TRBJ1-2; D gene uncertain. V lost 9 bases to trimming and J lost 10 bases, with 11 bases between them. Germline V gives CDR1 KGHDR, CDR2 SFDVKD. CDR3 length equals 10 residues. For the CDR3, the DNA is TGTGCCACCGAAACACCCCACTACACCTTC. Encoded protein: CATETPHYTF.

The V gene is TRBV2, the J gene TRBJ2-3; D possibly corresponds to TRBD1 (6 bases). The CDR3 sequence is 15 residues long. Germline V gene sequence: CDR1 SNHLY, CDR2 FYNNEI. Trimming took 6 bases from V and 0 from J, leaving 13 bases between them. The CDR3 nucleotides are TGTGCCAGCAGCGCCGACAGGAGGAGCACAGATACGCAGTATTTT. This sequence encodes CASSADRRSTDTQYF.

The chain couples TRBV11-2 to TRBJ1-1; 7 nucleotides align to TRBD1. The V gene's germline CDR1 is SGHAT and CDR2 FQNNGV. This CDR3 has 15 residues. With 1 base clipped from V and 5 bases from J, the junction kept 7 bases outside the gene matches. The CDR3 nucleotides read TGTGCCAGCAGCTTAGTAGGGGGCCGCGTAACTGAAGCTTTCTTT. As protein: CASSLVGGRVTEAFF.

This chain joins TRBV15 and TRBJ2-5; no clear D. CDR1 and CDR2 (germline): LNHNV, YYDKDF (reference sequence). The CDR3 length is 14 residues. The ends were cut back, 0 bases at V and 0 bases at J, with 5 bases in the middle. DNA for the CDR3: TGTGCCACCAGCAGAGATGCGTACCAAGAGACCCAGTACTTC. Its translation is CATSRDAYQETQYF.

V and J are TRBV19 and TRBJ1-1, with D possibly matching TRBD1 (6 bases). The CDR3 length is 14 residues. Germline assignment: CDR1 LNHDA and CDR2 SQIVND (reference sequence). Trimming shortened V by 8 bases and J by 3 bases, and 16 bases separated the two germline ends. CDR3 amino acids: CASSPHRDDTEAFF. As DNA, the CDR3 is TGTGCCAGTTCGCCCCACAGGGATGACACTGAAGCTTTCTTT.

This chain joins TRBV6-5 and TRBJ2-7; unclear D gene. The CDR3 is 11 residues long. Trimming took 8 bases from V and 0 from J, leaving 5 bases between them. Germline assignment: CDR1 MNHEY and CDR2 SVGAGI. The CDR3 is CASSDSYEQYF. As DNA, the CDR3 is TGTGCCAGCTCAGACTCCTACGAGCAGTACTTC.

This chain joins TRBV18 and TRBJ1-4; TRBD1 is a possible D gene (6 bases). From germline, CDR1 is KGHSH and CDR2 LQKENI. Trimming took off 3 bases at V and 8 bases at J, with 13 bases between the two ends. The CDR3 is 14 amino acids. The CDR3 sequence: CASSPGAGEEKLFF. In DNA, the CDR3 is TGTGCCAGCTCACCGGGGGCCGGGGAAGAAAAACTGTTTTTT.

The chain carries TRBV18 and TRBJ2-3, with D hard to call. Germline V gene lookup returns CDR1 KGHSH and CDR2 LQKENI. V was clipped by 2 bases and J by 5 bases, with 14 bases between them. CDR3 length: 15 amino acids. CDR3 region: CASSPSAGSQDTQYF. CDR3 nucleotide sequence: TGTGCCAGCTCACCATCGGCAGGATCACAAGATACGCAGTATTTT.

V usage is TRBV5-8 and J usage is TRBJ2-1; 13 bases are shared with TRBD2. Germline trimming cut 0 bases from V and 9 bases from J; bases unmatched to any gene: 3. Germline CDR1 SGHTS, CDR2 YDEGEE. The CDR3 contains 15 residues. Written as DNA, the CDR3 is TGTGCCAGCAGCTTGGACGGACTAGCGGGGGCTGAGCAGTTCTTC. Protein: CASSLDGLAGAEQFF. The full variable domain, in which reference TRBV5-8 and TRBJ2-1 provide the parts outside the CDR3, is EAGVTQSPTHLIKTRGQQATLRCSPISGHTSVYWYQQALGLGLQFLLWYDEGEERNRGNFPPRFSGRQFPNYSSELNVNALELEDSALYLCASSLDGLAGAEQFFGPGTRLTVL.

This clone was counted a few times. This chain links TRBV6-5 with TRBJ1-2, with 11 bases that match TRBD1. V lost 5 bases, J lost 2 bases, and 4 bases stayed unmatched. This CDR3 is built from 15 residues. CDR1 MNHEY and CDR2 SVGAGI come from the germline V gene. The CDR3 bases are TGTGCCAGCAGTCCGGGACAGGGGGAAAACTATGGCTACACCTTC. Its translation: CASSPGQGENYGYTF.

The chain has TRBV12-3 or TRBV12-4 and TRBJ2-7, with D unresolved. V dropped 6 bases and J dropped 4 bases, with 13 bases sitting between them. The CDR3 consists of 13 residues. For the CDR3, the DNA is TGTGCCAGCAGCCCCCCTCCGGGTTACGAGCAGTACTTC. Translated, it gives CASSPPPGYEQYF.

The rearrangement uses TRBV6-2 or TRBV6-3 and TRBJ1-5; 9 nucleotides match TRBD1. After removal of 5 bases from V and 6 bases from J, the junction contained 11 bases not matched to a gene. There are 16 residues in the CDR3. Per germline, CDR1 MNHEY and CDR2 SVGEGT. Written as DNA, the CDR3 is TGTGCCAGCAGTCCACTCGACAGGGGGTTGTTTCAGCCCCAGCATTTT. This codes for CASSPLDRGLFQPQHF.